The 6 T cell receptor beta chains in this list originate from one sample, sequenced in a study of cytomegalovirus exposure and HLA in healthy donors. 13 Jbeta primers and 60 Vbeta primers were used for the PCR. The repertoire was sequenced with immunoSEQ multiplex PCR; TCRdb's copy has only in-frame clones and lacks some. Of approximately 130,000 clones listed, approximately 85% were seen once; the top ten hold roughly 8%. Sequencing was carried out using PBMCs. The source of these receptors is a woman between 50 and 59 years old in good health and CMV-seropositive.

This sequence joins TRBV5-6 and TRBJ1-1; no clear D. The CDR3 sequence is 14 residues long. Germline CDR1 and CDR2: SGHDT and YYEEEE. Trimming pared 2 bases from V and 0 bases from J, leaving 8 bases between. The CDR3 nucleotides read TGTGCCAGCAGCTTTCTTACTGTGAACACTGAAGCTTTCTTT. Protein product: CASSFLTVNTEAFF.

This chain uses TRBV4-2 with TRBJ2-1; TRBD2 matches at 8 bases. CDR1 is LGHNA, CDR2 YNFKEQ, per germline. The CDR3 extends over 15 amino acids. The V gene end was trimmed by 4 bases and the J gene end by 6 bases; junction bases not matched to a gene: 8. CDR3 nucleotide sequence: TGTGCCAGCAGCCTTGAGCCGGGACTAGTCAATGAGCAGTTCTTC. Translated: CASSLEPGLVNEQFF.

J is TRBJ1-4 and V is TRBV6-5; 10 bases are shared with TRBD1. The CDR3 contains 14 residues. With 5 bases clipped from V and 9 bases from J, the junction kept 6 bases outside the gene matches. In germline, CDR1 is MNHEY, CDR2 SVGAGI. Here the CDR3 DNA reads TGTGCCAGCAGTGGATGGGACAGGGGAAAAAAACTGTTTTTT. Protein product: CASSGWDRGKKLFF.

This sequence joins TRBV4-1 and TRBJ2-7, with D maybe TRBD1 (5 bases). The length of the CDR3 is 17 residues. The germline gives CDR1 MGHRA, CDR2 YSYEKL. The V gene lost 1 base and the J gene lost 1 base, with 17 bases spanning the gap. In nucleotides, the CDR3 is TGCGCCAGCAGCCAAGGATGGGGCTCTTCTGGGTCCTACGAGCAGTACTTC. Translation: CASSQGWGSSGSYEQYF.

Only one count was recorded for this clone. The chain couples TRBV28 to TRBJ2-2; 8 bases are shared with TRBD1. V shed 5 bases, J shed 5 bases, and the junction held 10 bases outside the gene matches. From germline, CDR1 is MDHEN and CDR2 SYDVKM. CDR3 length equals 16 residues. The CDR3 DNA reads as TGTGCCAGCAGTCGCAGGGGGCGACTAGATACCGGGGAGCTGTTTTTT. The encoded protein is CASSRRGRLDTGELFF.

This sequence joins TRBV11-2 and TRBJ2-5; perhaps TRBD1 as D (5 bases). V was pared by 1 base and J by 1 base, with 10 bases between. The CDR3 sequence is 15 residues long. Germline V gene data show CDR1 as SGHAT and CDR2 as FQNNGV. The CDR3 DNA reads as TGTGCCAGCAGCTTAGCATTGGACACCCAAGAGACCCAGTACTTC. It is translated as CASSLALDTQETQYF.